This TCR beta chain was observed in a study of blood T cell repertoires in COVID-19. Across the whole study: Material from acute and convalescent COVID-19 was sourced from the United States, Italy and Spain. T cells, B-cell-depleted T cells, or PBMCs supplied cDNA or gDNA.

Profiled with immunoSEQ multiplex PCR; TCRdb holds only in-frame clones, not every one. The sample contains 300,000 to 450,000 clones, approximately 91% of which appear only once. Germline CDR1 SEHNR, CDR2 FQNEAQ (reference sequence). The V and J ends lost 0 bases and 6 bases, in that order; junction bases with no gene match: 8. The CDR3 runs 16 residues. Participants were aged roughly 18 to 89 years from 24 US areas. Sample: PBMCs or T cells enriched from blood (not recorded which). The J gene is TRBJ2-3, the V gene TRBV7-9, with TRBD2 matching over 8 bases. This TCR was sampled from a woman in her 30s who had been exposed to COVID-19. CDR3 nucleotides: TGTGCCAGCAGCTTAGCCCCGGGAGGGTCCGGGGATACGCAGTATTTT. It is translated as CASSLAPGGSGDTQYF.